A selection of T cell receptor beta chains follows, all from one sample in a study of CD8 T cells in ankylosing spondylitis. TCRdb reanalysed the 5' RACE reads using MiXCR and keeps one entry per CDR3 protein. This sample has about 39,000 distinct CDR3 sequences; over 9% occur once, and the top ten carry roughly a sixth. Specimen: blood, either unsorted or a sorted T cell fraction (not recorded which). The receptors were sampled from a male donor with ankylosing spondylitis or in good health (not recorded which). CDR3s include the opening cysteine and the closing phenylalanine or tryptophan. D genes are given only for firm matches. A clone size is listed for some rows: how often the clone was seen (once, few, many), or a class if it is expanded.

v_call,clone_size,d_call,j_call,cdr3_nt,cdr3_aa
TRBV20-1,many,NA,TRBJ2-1,TGCAGTGCTAGAGAACGTATGAATGAGCAGTTCTTC,CSARERMNEQFF
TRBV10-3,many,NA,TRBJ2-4,TGTGCCATCAGCTTGGGGACAAACCAAAACATTCAGTACTTC,CAISLGTNQNIQYF
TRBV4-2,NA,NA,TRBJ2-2,TGTGCCAGCAGCCAAGATACGTTCGCCGGGGAGCTGTTTTTT,CASSQDTFAGELFF
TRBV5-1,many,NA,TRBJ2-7,TGCGCCAGCAGCTTGGACTATTCCTACGAGCAGTACTTC,CASSLDYSYEQYF
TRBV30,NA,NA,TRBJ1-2,TGTGCCTGGAGTGTAACTGGTCCTGGGGGTTGGGGTGGCTACACCTTC,CAWSVTGPGGWGGYTF
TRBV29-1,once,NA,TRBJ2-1,TGCAGCGCGCAATATGACCACCTATACAATGAGCAGTTCTTC,CSAQYDHLYNEQFF
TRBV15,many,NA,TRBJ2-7,TGTGCCACCAGCAGGGACAGAGGTTCGGGATACGAGCAGTACTTC,CATSRDRGSGYEQYF
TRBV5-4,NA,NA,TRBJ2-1,TGTGCCAGCAGCTTGGATTCTGGCTTCCACTCCTACAATGAGCAGTTCTTC,CASSLDSGFHSYNEQFF
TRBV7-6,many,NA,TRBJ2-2,TGTGCCAGCAGCTACCTACCCACGAACACCGGGGAGCTGTTTTTT,CASSYLPTNTGELFF
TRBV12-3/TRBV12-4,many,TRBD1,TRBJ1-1,TGTGCCAGCAGCAACCCCGGGGACAGGGACCCTGAAGCTTTCTTT,CASSNPGDRDPEAFF
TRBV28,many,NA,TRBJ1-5,TGTGCCAGCAGTTTAGGGGGGGGGGGGCACAATCAGCCCCAGCATTTT,CASSLGGGGHNQPQHF
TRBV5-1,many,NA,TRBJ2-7,TGCGCCAGCAGCTTCGGCTACGAGCAGTACTTC,CASSFGYEQYF
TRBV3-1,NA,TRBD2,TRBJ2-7,TGTGCCAGCAGCCCCCAAGCGGGAGGGTTCACCTACGAGCAGTACTTC,CASSPQAGGFTYEQYF
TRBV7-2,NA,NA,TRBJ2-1,TGTGCCAGCAGCCGGTATTGGAGGGCAGGGAATGAGCAGTTCTTC,CASSRYWRAGNEQFF
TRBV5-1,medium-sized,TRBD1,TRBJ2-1,TGCGCCAGCAACTCTGGGACAGGGACTTACAATGAGCAGTTCTTC,CASNSGTGTYNEQFF
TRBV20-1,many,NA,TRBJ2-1,TGCAGTGCTAGAGGCCCCGGAGGGACCAGCTCCTACAATGAGCAGTTCTTC,CSARGPGGTSSYNEQFF
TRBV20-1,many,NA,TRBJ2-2,TGCAGTGTACGGCCTAGCGAAAAGGAGGACACCGGGGAGCTGTTTTTT,CSVRPSEKEDTGELFF
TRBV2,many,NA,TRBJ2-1,TGTGCCAGCAGCCATTCTGCAGGGGGGGGTACGAATGAGCAGTTCTTC,CASSHSAGGGTNEQFF
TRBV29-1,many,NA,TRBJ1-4,TGCAGCACATCCACAGGGAGTGAAAAACTGTTTTTT,CSTSTGSEKLFF
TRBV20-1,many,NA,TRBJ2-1,TGCAGTGCTCCGAATGTTGAGGGAGGCGCCTACAATGAGCAGTTCTTC,CSAPNVEGGAYNEQFF
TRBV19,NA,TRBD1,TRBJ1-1,TGTGCCAGTGGAGCCGCAGGGGGTGAAGCTTTCTTT,CASGAAGGEAFF
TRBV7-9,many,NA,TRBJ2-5,TGTGCCAGCAGCTTAGTCCAAGAAGAGACCCAGTACTTC,CASSLVQEETQYF
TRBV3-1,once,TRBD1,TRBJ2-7,TGTGCCTGCTGCCAATCCCCGGGACAGAACTACGAGCAGTACTTC,CACCQSPGQNYEQYF
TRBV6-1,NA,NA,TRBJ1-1,TGTGCCAGTTCAGGGCCAAGATGGCCTACTGAAGCTTTCTTT,CASSGPRWPTEAFF
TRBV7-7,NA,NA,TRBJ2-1,TGTGCTAGCAGCTTAGTGGAGACGCTGGGCGTAGTTCCCGAAATCAATGAGCAGTTCTTC,CASSLVETLGVVPEINEQFF
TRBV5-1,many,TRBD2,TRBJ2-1,TGCGCCAGCTTAGCGGGAGGGGCTCGAAATGAGCAGTTCTTC,CASLAGGARNEQFF
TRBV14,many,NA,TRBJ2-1,TGTGCCAGCAGCCAAGATTTGGGCTTAAGCAATGAGCAGTTCTTC,CASSQDLGLSNEQFF
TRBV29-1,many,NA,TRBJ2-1,TGCAGCGTTGGTGACGGGAGCTCCTACAATGAGCAGTTCTTC,CSVGDGSSYNEQFF
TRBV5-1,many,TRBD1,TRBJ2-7,TGCGCCAGCAGCTTAATGACAGGGGGCTACGAGCAGTACTTC,CASSLMTGGYEQYF
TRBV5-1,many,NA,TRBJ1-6,TGCGCCAGCACCAGGGGCAGTTATAATTCACCCCTCCACTTT,CASTRGSYNSPLHF
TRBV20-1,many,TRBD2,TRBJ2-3,TGCAGTGCGAGAGATTCATCCGGGAGGGGGGGCACAGATACGCAGTATTTT,CSARDSSGRGGTDTQYF
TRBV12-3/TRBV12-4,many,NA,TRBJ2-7,TGTGCCAGCAGTTTAGGGCAGGCTTACTACGAGCAGTACTTC,CASSLGQAYYEQYF
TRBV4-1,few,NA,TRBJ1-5,TGCGCCAGCAGCCAAGTAGGAGGGAATCAGCCCCAGCATTTT,CASSQVGGNQPQHF
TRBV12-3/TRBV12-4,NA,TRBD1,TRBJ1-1,TGTGCCAGCAGTTCCCGGGACAGGAACACTGAAGCTTTCTTT,CASSSRDRNTEAFF
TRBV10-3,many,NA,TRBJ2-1,TGTGCCATCAGTGAGTCCAGGGGGGGGTACAATGAGCAGTTCTTC,CAISESRGGYNEQFF
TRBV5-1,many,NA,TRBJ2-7,TGCGCCAGCAGCATAAAAAGCGGGCTGGGGTACGAGCAGTACTTC,CASSIKSGLGYEQYF
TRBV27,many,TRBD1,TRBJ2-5,TGTGCCAGCAGCCACAGGGGACAAGAGACCCAGTACTTC,CASSHRGQETQYF
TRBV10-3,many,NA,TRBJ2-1,TGTGCCATCAGATCGGGACAGGGTAGCGGGAGCTCCTACAATGAGCAGTTCTTC,CAIRSGQGSGSSYNEQFF
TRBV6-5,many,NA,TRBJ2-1,TGTGCCAGCAGTTACGGTAGGGGAATCGAGCAGTTCTTC,CASSYGRGIEQFF
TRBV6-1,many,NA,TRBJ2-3,TGTGCCAGCAGGGAAGAGGGAAACACAGATACGCAGTATTTT,CASREEGNTDTQYF
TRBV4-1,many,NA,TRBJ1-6,TGCGCCAGCAGCCAACCCACCGGGATAGGGTCACCCCTCCACTTT,CASSQPTGIGSPLHF
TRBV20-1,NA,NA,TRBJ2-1,TGCAGTGCTAGAGTCCCCGGGACCCAGTACAATGAGCAGTTCTTC,CSARVPGTQYNEQFF
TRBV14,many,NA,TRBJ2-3,TGTGCCAGCAGCCAAGATTCGTCGGATACGCAGTATTTT,CASSQDSSDTQYF
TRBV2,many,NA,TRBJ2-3,TGTGCCAGCACCCCCAGCGGGAGCACAGATACGCAGTATTTT,CASTPSGSTDTQYF
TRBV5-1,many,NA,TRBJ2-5,TGCGCCAGCAGCGCCAACCCCTCACGAGAGACCCAGTACTTC,CASSANPSRETQYF
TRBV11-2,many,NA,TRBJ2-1,TGTGCCAGCAGCTATTCGGGACAATACAATGAGCAGTTCTTC,CASSYSGQYNEQFF
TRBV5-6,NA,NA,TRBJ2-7,TGTGCCATGGGCCCGGGACTCTCCTGCGAGCAGTACTTC,CAMGPGLSCEQYF
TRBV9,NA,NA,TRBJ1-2,TGTGCCAGCAGCGTACCGGGCTCTGGCTACACCTTC,CASSVPGSGYTF
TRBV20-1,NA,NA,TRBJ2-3,TGCAGTGTCCGGGATCTTCCTTTAACCAGCACAGATACGCAGTATTTT,CSVRDLPLTSTDTQYF